The 17 T cell receptor beta chains reported below all come from one sample, sequenced in a study of cytomegalovirus exposure and HLA in healthy donors. Use of 60 Vbeta and 13 Jbeta primers characterized the PCR. Sequencing used immunoSEQ multiplex PCR; TCRdb keeps in-frame clones, though not all of them. The sample holds 150,000 to 200,000 clones, approximately 80% seen once. Sequenced sample: PBMCs. These receptors were taken from a male donor in good health and CMV-seropositive.

The rearrangement links TRBV30 to TRBJ2-5, with D tentatively TRBD2 (5 bases). V shed 3 bases and J shed 5 bases, with 7 bases lying between them. CDR1 is GTSNPN, CDR2 SVGIG, per germline (reference sequence). The CDR3 is made up of 11 amino acids. Here the CDR3 reads CAWRSGETQYF. Written as DNA, the CDR3 is TGTGCCTGGAGGTCGGGGGAGACCCAGTACTTC.

Notes on this clone: An end of the junction does not agree with germline; a read error may underlie this. Other DNA sequences of this sample code for an identical CDR3. The CDR3, as DNA: TGCGCCAGCAGCCGGCGGGACTACCAACCTGGGGGCACCGGGGAGCTGTTTTTT. This translates into CASSRRDYQPGGTGELFF. The V and J genes are TRBV7-8 and TRBJ2-2, with TRBD2 matching 7 bases. The CDR3 contains 18 residues. Germline lookup yields CDR1 SGHVS and CDR2 FQNEAQ. The variable domain in full, completed from reference TRBV7-8 and TRBJ2-2, reads GAGVSQSPRYKVAKRGQDVALRCDPISGHVSLFWYQQALGQGPEFLTYFQNEAQLDKSGLPSDRFFAERPEGSVSTLKIQRTQQEDSAVYLCASSRRDYQPGGTGELFFGEGSRLTVL.

This clone came up once. The V gene is TRBV27, the J gene TRBJ1-5, with no clear D. CDR1 MNHEY and CDR2 SMNVEV come from the germline V gene (reference sequence). The CDR3 covers 17 residues. V gave up 5 bases and J gave up 2 bases, with 19 bases separating them. As DNA, the CDR3 is TGTGCCAGCAGTACCCTTTCAAGGGTAGCGGGCAATCAGCCCCAGCATTTT. It is translated as CASSTLSRVAGNQPQHF.

This chain joins TRBV30 and TRBJ2-6, with TRBD1 matching over 11 bases. Germline V lookup: CDR1 GTSNPN, CDR2 SVGIG (reference sequence). With V trimmed by 5 bases and J by 2 bases, 8 bases remained unmatched. The CDR3 length is 17 residues. The CDR3 reads CAWGPRTGGTGANVLTF. DNA for the CDR3: TGTGCCTGGGGCCCTCGGACAGGGGGCACTGGGGCCAACGTCCTGACTTTC.

The chain combines TRBV14 with TRBJ1-3; weak D call: TRBD1 (6 bases). CDR1 SGHDN and CDR2 FVKESK come from the germline V gene. Trimming shortened V by 0 bases and J by 2 bases, and 11 bases separated the two germline ends. CDR3 length equals 16 residues. CDR3 nucleotide sequence: TGTGCCAGCAGCCAAGATCTCCCAGGGGCTGGAAACACCATATATTTT. Amino acid sequence: CASSQDLPGAGNTIYF.

J is TRBJ1-2 and V is TRBV2; TRBD1 aligns across 7 bases. This CDR3 is built from 13 residues. The trim removed 6 bases at V and 3 bases at J, leaving 4 bases unmatched. Germline values: CDR1 SNHLY, CDR2 FYNNEI. The CDR3 spells CASSRQGDYGYTF. The CDR3 coding sequence is TGTGCCAGCAGCAGACAGGGAGACTATGGCTACACCTTC.

This clone was counted only a few times. The rearrangement uses TRBV30 and TRBJ1-1; D is undetermined. Trimming pared 0 bases from V and 0 bases from J, leaving 11 bases between. The CDR3 is made up of 15 amino acids. Germline assignment: CDR1 GTSNPN and CDR2 SVGIG (reference sequence). CDR3 in DNA: TGTGCCTGGAGTGTACTAGGGCAGCTGAACACTGAAGCTTTCTTT. This gives the protein CAWSVLGQLNTEAFF.

The genes are TRBV5-1 and TRBJ1-4; no clear D. Germline CDR1 SGHRS, CDR2 YFSETQ. Deletions cut 4 bases from V and 5 bases from J, with 9 bases between. The CDR3 consists of 13 residues. CDR3 protein: CASSQVQNEKLFF. CDR3 bases: TGCGCCAGCAGCCAGGTCCAGAATGAAAAACTGTTTTTT.

This clone has only one observation. The chain has TRBV6-4 and TRBJ2-3; D may be TRBD2 (5 bases). Germline CDR1 reads MRHNA; CDR2 reads SNTAGT. V was clipped by 2 bases and J by 2 bases, with 11 bases between them. The CDR3 contains 15 residues. The CDR3: CASSDRAGHTDTQYF. The CDR3 region has the DNA TGTGCCAGCAGTGACAGGGCGGGCCACACAGATACGCAGTATTTT.

This clone was picked up one time. This sequence joins TRBV7-2 and TRBJ1-3; possibly TRBD1 for D (6 bases). The CDR3 spans 15 residues. Between the trimmed V and J ends, which lost 5 bases and 5 bases, there was a span of 16 bases. CDR1 and CDR2 from the germline V gene are SGHTA and FQGNSA. This chain's CDR3 is CASSRVGGPRNTIYF. DNA for the CDR3: TGTGCCAGCAGCAGAGTCGGGGGGCCTAGAAACACCATATATTTT.

V usage is TRBV10-1 and J usage is TRBJ2-7, with 9 bases lining up with TRBD1. CDR3 length equals 13 residues. Trimming at V came to 9 bases and at J to 9 bases, leaving 12 bases not matched to a gene. Germline-derived CDR1 and CDR2 are WNHNN and SYGVQD (reference sequence). The CDR3 nucleotides read TGCGCCAGTAGCACAGGGGGCGGGGAGGGGCAGTACTTC. Its protein product is CASSTGGGEGQYF.

The rearrangement links TRBV9 to TRBJ2-7; 12 bases align to TRBD2. Germline CDR1 SGDLS, CDR2 YYNGEE. The CDR3 has 14 residues. Unmatched junction bases numbered 4, after V lost 4 bases and J lost 5 bases. DNA for the CDR3: TGTGCCAGCAGCAAGACTAGCGGGAGCCACGAGCAGTACTTC. Encoded protein: CASSKTSGSHEQYF. Variable domain in full (rest from reference TRBV9 and TRBJ2-7): DSGVTQTPKHLITATGQRVTLRCSPRSGDLSVYWYQQSLDQGLQFLIQYYNGEERAKGNILERFSAQQFPDLHSELNLSSLELGDSALYFCASSKTSGSHEQYFGPGTRLTVT.

The rearrangement uses TRBV19 and TRBJ1-5; D is undetermined. Trimming removed 4 bases at V and 1 base at J, with 14 bases between. CDR3 length: 16 amino acids. The V gene's germline CDR1 is LNHDA and CDR2 SQIVND (reference sequence). The CDR3 DNA reads TGTGCCAGTAGTACCATTAGTGCGCCCAGCAATCAGCCCCAGCATTTT. This gives the protein CASSTISAPSNQPQHF. The variable domain in full, completed from reference TRBV19 and TRBJ1-5, reads DGGITQSPKYLFRKEGQNVTLSCEQNLNHDAMYWYRQDPGQGLRLIYYSQIVNDFQKGDIAEGYSVSREKKESFPLTVTSAQKNPTAFYLCASSTISAPSNQPQHFGDGTRLSIL.

This chain connects TRBV5-1 to TRBJ2-2; TRBD1 might be the D (5 bases). This CDR3 has 14 residues. Germline values: CDR1 SGHRS, CDR2 YFSETQ. Trimming removed 4 bases at V and 1 base at J, with 8 bases between. This CDR3 is CASSATGNTGELFF. CDR3 DNA: TGCGCCAGCAGCGCCACAGGGAACACCGGGGAGCTGTTTTTT.

The genes are TRBV6-5 and TRBJ1-3, with D possibly being TRBD1 (6 bases). CDR1 and CDR2 (germline): MNHEY, SVGAGI. The V end lost 6 bases, the J end lost 4 bases, and 13 bases lay between the germline ends. The length of the CDR3 is 14 residues. The CDR3 spells CASSIQGLGNTIYF. CDR3 nucleotides: TGTGCCAGCAGCATTCAGGGGCTCGGAAACACCATATATTTT.

The rearrangement links TRBV5-4 to TRBJ2-7; the match to TRBD2 covers 9 bases. The CDR3 is 15 residues long. The junction had 5 bases not matched to a gene; V was cut back by 3 bases and J by 1 base. CDR1 is SGHNT, CDR2 YYREEE, per germline (reference sequence). In DNA form, the CDR3 reads TGTGCCAGCAGCTCCCAGACTAGCGGTTCCTACGAGCAGTACTTC. As protein: CASSSQTSGSYEQYF.

The chain links TRBV25-1 to TRBJ2-1; D gene unclear. The CDR3 covers 14 residues. V lost 10 bases to trimming and J lost 0 bases, with 13 bases between them. The germline gives CDR1 MGHDK, CDR2 SYGVNS. CDR3 amino acids: CATVQTYSYNEQFF. CDR3 sequence (DNA): TGTGCCACAGTACAGACCTACTCCTACAATGAGCAGTTCTTC.